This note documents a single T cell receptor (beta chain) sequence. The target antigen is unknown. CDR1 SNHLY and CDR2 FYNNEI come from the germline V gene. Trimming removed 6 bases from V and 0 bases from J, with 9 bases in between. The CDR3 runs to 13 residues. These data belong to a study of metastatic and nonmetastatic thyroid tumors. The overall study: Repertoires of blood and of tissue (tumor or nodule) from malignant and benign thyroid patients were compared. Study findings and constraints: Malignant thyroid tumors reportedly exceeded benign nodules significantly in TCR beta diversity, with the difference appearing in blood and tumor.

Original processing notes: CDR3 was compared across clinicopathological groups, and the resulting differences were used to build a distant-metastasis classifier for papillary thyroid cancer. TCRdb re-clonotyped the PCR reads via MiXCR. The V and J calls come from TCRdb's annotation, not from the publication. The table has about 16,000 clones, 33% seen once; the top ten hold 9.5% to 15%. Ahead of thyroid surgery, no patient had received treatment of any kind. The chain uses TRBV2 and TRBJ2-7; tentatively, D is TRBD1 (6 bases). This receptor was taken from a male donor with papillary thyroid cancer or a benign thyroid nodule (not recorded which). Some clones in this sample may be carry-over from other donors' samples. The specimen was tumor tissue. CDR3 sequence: CASRSDSSYEQYF. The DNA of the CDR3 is TGTGCCAGCAGGTCGGACAGCTCCTACGAGCAGTACTTC.